This TCR beta chain originates from a study of blood T cell repertoires in COVID-19. Looking at the study overall: In each case, the material was cDNA or gDNA derived from T cells, B-cell-depleted T cells, or PBMCs.

Authors' analysis steps: It was from reference gene primer amplification that nucleated cell counts were estimated. Profiled with immunoSEQ multiplex PCR; TCRdb holds only in-frame clones, not every one. V and J calls and clone size are those listed in that table; D and trimming were worked out from the DNA. In the table there are about 240,000 clones, around 86% of which are singletons. With 6 bases clipped from V and 0 bases from J, the junction kept 14 bases outside the gene matches. CDR1 MNHEY and CDR2 SMNVEV come from the germline V gene (reference sequence). CDR3 length: 17 residues. This rearrangement joins TRBV27 to TRBJ2-7; 7 positions match TRBD1. This TCR was recovered from a woman aged 55-69 years with active or convalescent COVID-19. The sample comprised peripheral blood. CDR3 sequence: CASSDLQGIRSSYEQYF. CDR3 in DNA: TGTGCCAGCAGCGACCTACAGGGGATAAGGAGCTCCTACGAGCAGTACTTC.